These 6 T cell receptor beta chains came from one sample sequenced in a study of OX40 agonist ivuxolimab in advanced cancers. Assay used: immunoSEQ multiplex PCR; TCRdb lists only in-frame clones, some missing. The sample lists fewer than 75,000 clones; roughly nine tenths were seen once. The specimen was CD4+ or CD8+ T cells sorted from blood, collected in a trial of the OX40 agonist ivuxolimab. These receptors all stem from an adult with an advanced solid tumor such as melanoma, head and neck, liver or kidney cancer.

This clone turned up a few times. V is TRBV6-1 and J is TRBJ2-3, with D maybe TRBD1 (5 bases). The CDR3 runs to 16 residues. Germline V lookup: CDR1 MNHNS, CDR2 SASEGT. V was clipped by 1 base and J by 0 bases, with 11 bases between them. The CDR3 is CASSEGQGWSTDTQYF. In DNA form, the CDR3 reads TGTGCCAGCAGTGAAGGGCAGGGTTGGAGCACAGATACGCAGTATTTT.

The chain employs TRBV7-9 and TRBJ2-5, with 13 bases aligning to TRBD2. Germline CDR1 and CDR2: SEHNR and FQNEAQ (reference sequence). The V gene end was trimmed by 7 bases and the J gene end by 0 bases; junction bases not matched to a gene: 14. The CDR3 contains 19 residues. Here the CDR3 DNA reads TGTGCCAGCAACCTTGGACTAGCGGGAGCCCTCCCGTACCAAGAGACCCAGTACTTC. Protein product: CASNLGLAGALPYQETQYF.

V is TRBV6-6 and J is TRBJ2-7; D is undetermined. The ends were cut back, 5 bases at V and 0 bases at J, with 8 bases in the middle. The germline CDR1 and CDR2 sequences are MNHNY and SVGAGI (reference sequence). This CDR3 region has 13 residues. The CDR3 spells CASSRVSSYEQYF. The CDR3 DNA follows: TGTGCCAGCAGTCGGGTCTCCTCCTACGAGCAGTACTTC.

The rearrangement links TRBV7-8 to TRBJ2-2; D is uncertain. Trimming removed 4 bases at V and 9 bases at J, with 9 bases between. Per germline, CDR1 SGHVS and CDR2 FQNEAQ. The CDR3 consists of 12 residues. The CDR3 DNA follows: TGTGCCAGCAGCTCGTCGGTACGGGAGCTGTTTTTT. Translated: CASSSSVRELFF.

The chain is built from TRBV19 and TRBJ1-1, with TRBD1 identical over 8 bases. The ends lost 6 bases at V and 6 bases at J; junction bases unmatched: 12. There are 15 residues in the CDR3. Germline lookup yields CDR1 LNHDA and CDR2 SQIVND (reference sequence). As DNA, the CDR3 is TGTGCCAGTAGGAGAGAAACAGGGGGGATGGCTGAAGCTTTCTTT. Translating gives CASRRETGGMAEAFF.

This rearrangement joins TRBV4-1 to TRBJ2-3; 8 bases map to TRBD2. The V segment lost 1 base and the J segment 2 bases; nucleotides outside the gene matches: 5. The CDR3 extends over 16 amino acids. CDR1 and CDR2 from the germline V gene are MGHRA and YSYEKL. The CDR3: CASSQVFGGVTDTQYF. CDR3 DNA: TGCGCCAGCAGCCAAGTATTCGGGGGGGTCACAGATACGCAGTATTTT.